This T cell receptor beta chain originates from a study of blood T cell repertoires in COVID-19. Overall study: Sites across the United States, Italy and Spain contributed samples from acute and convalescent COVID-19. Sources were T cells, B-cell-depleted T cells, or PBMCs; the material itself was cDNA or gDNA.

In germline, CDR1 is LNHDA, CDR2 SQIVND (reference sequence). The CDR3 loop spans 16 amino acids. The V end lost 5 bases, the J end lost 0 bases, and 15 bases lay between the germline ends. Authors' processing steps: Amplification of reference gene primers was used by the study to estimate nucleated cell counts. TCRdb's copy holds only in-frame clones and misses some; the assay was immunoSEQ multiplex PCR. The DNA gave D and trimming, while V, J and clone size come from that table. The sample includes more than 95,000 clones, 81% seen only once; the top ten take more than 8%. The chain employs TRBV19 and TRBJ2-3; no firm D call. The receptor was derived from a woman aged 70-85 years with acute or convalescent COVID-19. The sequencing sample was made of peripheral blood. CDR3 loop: CASSPRVHPSTDTQYF. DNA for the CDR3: TGTGCCAGTAGTCCTCGGGTCCATCCTAGCACAGATACGCAGTATTTT. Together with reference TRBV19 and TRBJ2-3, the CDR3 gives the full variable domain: DGGITQSPKYLFRKEGQNVTLSCEQNLNHDAMYWYRQDPGQGLRLIYYSQIVNDFQKGDIAEGYSVSREKKESFPLTVTSAQKNPTAFYLCASSPRVHPSTDTQYFGPGTRLTVL.